This record covers a single TCR beta chain. Its cognate antigen has yet to be identified. There are no base qualities to consult, and no much larger clone falls within one base. Trimming accounts for 3 bases at V and 4 bases at J, while the number of junction bases matched to no gene is 6. There are 14 amino acids in the CDR3, from cysteine to phenylalanine inclusive. The entry retains the CDR3 DNA only, 42 bases that are in frame from base 1. The germline V gene sets CDR1 to KGHSH and CDR2 to LQKENI. Genomic DNA was extracted from sorted cells for sequencing of the TCRbeta CDR3 region. The immunoSEQ Assay was used for sequencing of TCRbeta CDR3 regions. TCRdb stores this immuneACCESS table with in-frame sequences only. Part of the clones is absent; in the studies checked, under half of the shortfall reflects unresolved V genes, and no reason is known for the rest. Present in this sample are tens of thousands of clones, approximately 86% of which were seen just once. The ten largest clones capture 0.6% to 0.75% of the sample.

This specimen belongs to a study of OX40 agonist ivuxolimab in advanced cancers. At the level of the whole study: Ivuxolimab was an agonistic, fully human IgG2 monoclonal antibody directed against OX40 (CD134), a costimulatory receptor. Intravenous ivuxolimab was administered to patients every 2 weeks at six dose levels: 0.01, 0.1, 0.3, 1.5, 3 and 10 mg/kg. Of the roughly 50 dose-escalation patients, hepatocellular carcinoma was present in some 19, melanoma in some 15, renal cell carcinoma in 9 and head and neck cancer in 9. In the dose-escalation cohort, approximately 83% of patients were male, and the mean age was around 65 years with a range of 23 to 79. Patients were allowed to have had prior anti-PD-1, anti-PD-L1 or anti-CTLA-4 therapy, and approximately 43% of the dose-escalation patients had previously received checkpoint inhibitors. Partial responses occurred in three dose-escalation patients: two with cutaneous melanoma and one with hepatocellular carcinoma. Peripheral TCRbeta sequencing aimed to test whether ivuxolimab altered TCR sequence diversity and caused clonal T-cell expansion. The paper reports the monotherapy dose-escalation portion (N ≈ 50 patients) of the phase I ivuxolimab trial. Overall study results and their limits: On average, CD8+ T cells showed more expanded clones than CD4+ T cells after ivuxolimab. Antigen specificity was not determined for the clonally expanded peripheral T cells. Low levels of normalized T-cell clonal expansion were also seen in some nonresponding patients. Clonal expansion of both CD4+ and CD8+ blood T cells was observed from baseline to week 6 at doses 0.1 to 3.0 mg/kg. In the 0.1-3.0 mg/kg groups, partial responders had among the lowest normalized peripheral clonal expansion, particularly in CD8+ T cells.

The trial excluded patients who had a history of autoimmune disease or were on systemic immunosuppression. Peripheral blood for TCR sequencing was collected from all dose cohorts at baseline, on cycle 4 day 1, and on cycle 7 day 1. Samples came from an open-label, multicenter, first-in-human phase I dose-escalation trial of ivuxolimab. Adults with locally advanced or metastatic melanoma, renal cell, hepatocellular, or head and neck squamous cell carcinoma were enrolled in the trial. CD4+ and CD8+ T cells were sorted separately from peripheral blood before TCR sequencing. This receptor was identified in an adult with an advanced solid tumor such as melanoma, head and neck, liver or kidney cancer. The chain links TRBV18 with TRBJ2-7; 7 bases in between match TRBD2. The starting material was CD4+ or CD8+ T cells sorted from blood, obtained in a trial of the OX40 agonist ivuxolimab. The sequence in DNA is TGTGCCAGCTCACCCTTAGCGGGCGAGTACGAGCAGTACTTC. This yields the protein CASSPLAGEYEQYF.